The 12 T cell receptor beta chains below all came from one sample that was sequenced in a study of tumor and adjacent non-tumor tissue in lung cancer. RNA was extracted from bulk tissue without any cell sorting. TCRbeta libraries were built with three rounds of nested PCR, modified from ARM-PCR. TCRdb fed the multiplex PCR reads into MiXCR, producing one record per CDR3 protein. The table includes under 150,000 distinct CDR3 sequences, approximately 71% detected once. Sequencing used lung tumor tissue. These receptors originate from a young man with non-small cell lung cancer.

About this clonotype itself: This clone may be a read error of a much larger clone one base away. This sequence joins TRBV4-2 and TRBJ2-2; TRBD2 aligns across 11 bases. Germline loops: CDR1 LGHNA, CDR2 YNFKEQ. The CDR3 runs to 15 residues. CDR3 coding DNA: TGTGTCAGCAGCCAACTAGCGGGAGACACCGGGGAGCTGTTTTTT. Amino acids: CVSSQLAGDTGELFF.

This clonotype was seen just once. This likely comes from a read error, as the CDR3 has no conserved phenylalanine or tryptophan at its end. CDR3 in DNA: TGTGCCAGCCCTGCCTACGAACAGTACTAC. Translated, it gives CASPAYEQYY. The chain uses TRBV11-2 and TRBJ2-7; no clear D. The CDR3 totals 10 residues. Germline CDR1 and CDR2: SGHAT and FQNNGV.

Many counts were recorded for this clonotype. The chain is built from TRBV20-1 and TRBJ2-7; 7 bases are a match to TRBD1. The CDR3 consists of 14 residues. V dropped 5 bases and J dropped 5; count of bases not matched to a gene: 12. Per the germline V gene, CDR1 is DFQATT and CDR2 is SNEGSKA (reference sequence). The CDR3 region has the DNA TGCAGTGCTTCAAAAACCAGGGGGACCGACGAGCAGTACTTC. Translation: CSASKTRGTDEQYF.

The table lists this clonotype with a few counts. The chain couples TRBV28 to TRBJ1-4, with 12 bases matching TRBD1. The CDR3 length is 18 residues. The J segment lost 7 bases and the V segment lost 3 bases, leaving 12 bases of the junction unmatched. Germline V CDR1 and CDR2: MDHEN, SYDVKM. In DNA form, the CDR3 reads TGTGCCAGCAGTTTTGGAGCGGGACAGGGGGCTTTGCGTGAAAAACTGTTTTTT. Translating gives CASSFGAGQGALREKLFF.

V usage is TRBV10-2 and J usage is TRBJ1-2; 9 bases map to TRBD1. From germline, CDR1 is WSHSY and CDR2 SAAADI. The CDR3 runs to 13 residues. V lost 4 bases to trimming and J lost 6 bases; unmatched junction nucleotides: 3. CDR3 sequence reads: CASSGTGVDGYTF. CDR3 sequence (DNA): TGCGCCAGCAGTGGGACAGGGGTGGATGGCTACACCTTC.

About this clonotype: The junction does not match germline at one end; this may be a read error. The chain joins TRBV7-9 to TRBJ1-6; D is ambiguous. Germline V gene lookup returns CDR1 SEHNR and CDR2 FQNEAQ (reference sequence). The CDR3 spans 14 residues. The CDR3 spells CASSLEGYNSLLHF. The CDR3, as DNA: TGTGCCAGCAGCTTAGAAGGATATAATTCACTCCTCCACTTT.

V usage is TRBV29-1 and J usage is TRBJ2-1, with 12 bases aligning to TRBD2. From germline, CDR1 is SQVTM and CDR2 ANQGSEA. The trim removed 4 bases at V and 5 bases at J, leaving 6 bases unmatched. The CDR3 totals 15 residues. In DNA, the CDR3 is TGCAGCGTTGTTCGGACTAGCGGGATAAACAATGAGCAGTTCTTC. Encoded protein: CSVVRTSGINNEQFF.

This clonotype was counted between two and nine times. The V and J genes are TRBV4-1 and TRBJ1-2, with TRBD1 matching over 9 bases. The CDR3 extends over 21 amino acids. Germline values: CDR1 MGHRA, CDR2 YSYEKL. J was trimmed by 1 base and V by 4 bases; bases with no gene match: 22. CDR3 nucleotides: TGCGCCAGCAGCCGAAAGTGGGGACGGTACAGGGGGCGCGGTATTAACTATGGCTACACCTTC. This translates into CASSRKWGRYRGRGINYGYTF.

This clonotype was counted once. One junction end disagrees with the germline gene, perhaps due to a read error. This sequence joins TRBV12-3 or TRBV12-4 and TRBJ2-3; D gene unclear. There are 11 residues in the CDR3. As DNA, the CDR3 is TGTGCAAGCACTTTGGGAGATACGCAGTATTTT. Protein: CASTLGDTQYF.

On this clonotype itself: One end of the junction varies from germline; a read error may be responsible. CDR3 coding DNA: TGTGCCAGCAGCTTACCTTCCATGAGCACTGAAGTTTTCTTT. This translates into CASSLPSMSTEVFF. The rearrangement links TRBV11-2 to TRBJ1-1; D ambiguous. This CDR3 comprises 14 residues. Germline V lookup: CDR1 SGHAT, CDR2 FQNNGV.

This sequence joins TRBV6-2 or TRBV6-3 and TRBJ2-7; a weak D match, TRBD2 (5 bases). Germline V gives CDR1 MNHEY, CDR2 SVGEGT. V dropped 6 bases and J dropped 9 bases, with 21 bases sitting between them. The CDR3 spans 14 residues. DNA for the CDR3: TGTGCCAGCAGGGAGTCCCCGGGGTCTCTCGTGCAGTACTTC. Translating gives CASRESPGSLVQYF.

This chain links TRBV4-1 with TRBJ2-2; maybe TRBD2 (6 bases). Deletions cut 5 bases from V and 3 bases from J, with 16 bases between. This CDR3 comprises 16 residues. Looked up from germline, CDR1 is MGHRA and CDR2 is YSYEKL. CDR3 DNA: TGCGCCAGCAGCTCCCACCCGGGCGGGGACACCGGGGAGCTGTTTTTT. Protein: CASSSHPGGDTGELFF.